This T cell receptor beta chain appears in the sequencing data of a study of graft-versus-host responses after intestinal transplantation. Background on the study: Uniformly, recipients were administered anti-thymocyte globulin induction with subsequent tacrolimus and steroids for around three years.

The CDR3 loop spans 17 amino acids. From germline, CDR1 is SGHTA and CDR2 FQGNSA. V was clipped by 5 bases and J by 3 bases; unmatched bases: 7. Using immunoSEQ multiplex PCR, the repertoire was profiled, and TCRdb retains in-frame clones only, with some absent. There are some 8,000 clones in the sample; about 75% occur only once, and roughly an eighth lies in the top ten. Investigators treated the graft tissue so that it released intraepithelial and lamina propria lymphocytes. Source: ileum tissue, taken approximately 230 days after intestinal transplant. The chain combines TRBV7-2 with TRBJ2-1; 13 bases fit TRBD2. The sequence came from a human patient who received an intestinal transplant, so some T cells may come from the graft donor. The DNA for the CDR3 is TGTGCCAGCAGCCCTAAACTAGCGGGGGGGCTCTACAATGAGCAGTTCTTC. Translating it yields CASSPKLAGGLYNEQFF.